Below are 21 T cell receptor beta chains sequenced from a single sample in a study of cytomegalovirus exposure and HLA in healthy donors. The PCR had 60 Vbeta and 13 Jbeta primers. Only in-frame clones appear in the TCRdb table, and some are missing; sequencing was by immunoSEQ multiplex PCR. The sample yields 200,000 to 300,000 clones, over 75% seen once. Sequences were obtained from PBMCs. These receptors were taken from a boy aged 10-17 years in good health and CMV-seronegative.

The V and J genes are TRBV18 and TRBJ1-1, with D possibly being TRBD1 (5 bases). V was clipped by 4 bases and J by 5 bases, with 11 bases between them. Germline V gene sequence: CDR1 KGHSH, CDR2 LQKENI. This CDR3 region has 13 residues. CDR3 sequence: CASSQKAGTEAFF. CDR3 coding DNA: TGTGCCAGCTCACAAAAGGCAGGGACTGAAGCTTTCTTT. The full variable domain, rest sourced from reference TRBV18 and TRBJ1-1, is NAGVMQNPRHLVRRRGQEARLRCSPMKGHSHVYWYRQLPEEGLKFMVYLQKENIIDESGMPKERFSAEFPKEGPSILRIQQVVRGDSAAYFCASSQKAGTEAFFGQGTRLTVV.

J is TRBJ2-1 and V is TRBV5-4, with TRBD2 matching over 8 bases. J gave up 5 bases and V 4 bases, and 8 bases lay outside the gene matches. The length of the CDR3 is 15 residues. From germline, CDR1 is SGHNT and CDR2 YYREEE (reference sequence). The CDR3 DNA follows: TGTGCCAGCAGCCCGGATAGCGGGAACAACAATGAGCAGTTCTTC. This gives the protein CASSPDSGNNNEQFF. Using reference TRBV5-4 and TRBJ2-1 for the parts outside the CDR3, the full variable domain is ETGVTQSPTHLIKTRGQQVTLRCSSQSGHNTVSWYQQALGQGPQFIFQYYREEENGRGNFPPRFSGLQFPNYSSELNVNALELDDSALYLCASSPDSGNNNEQFFGPGTRLTVL.

The chain couples TRBV5-4 to TRBJ1-5; the D gene is possibly TRBD1 (6 bases). Per germline, CDR1 SGHNT and CDR2 YYREEE (reference sequence). The CDR3 runs 14 residues. V was trimmed by 4 bases and J by 1 base, leaving 9 bases between them. The CDR3 protein is CASSKTGSNQPQHF. CDR3 bases: TGTGCCAGCAGCAAAACAGGGAGCAATCAGCCCCAGCATTTT.

This chain links TRBV29-1 with TRBJ1-1; D gene uncertain. Germline V CDR1 and CDR2: SQVTM, ANQGSEA. This CDR3 spans 14 amino acids. V was clipped by 6 bases and J by 1 base, with 15 bases between them. The CDR3 DNA reads TGCAGCGTCGTTCACTCCCCAGGGAACACTGAAGCTTTCTTT. Translation: CSVVHSPGNTEAFF.

The rearrangement uses TRBV4-1 and TRBJ2-3; tentative D call: TRBD2 (6 bases). V was cut by 0 bases and J by 2 bases, with 15 bases left in between. Germline V gene lookup returns CDR1 MGHRA and CDR2 YSYEKL. This CDR3 spans 17 amino acids. The DNA for the CDR3 is TGCGCCAGCAGCCAAGATCGTCTTAGCGGCTACACAGATACGCAGTATTTT. This codes for CASSQDRLSGYTDTQYF.

The chain employs TRBV18 and TRBJ2-1; 8 nucleotides match TRBD2. The CDR3 spans 15 residues. V shed 0 bases, J shed 7 bases, and the junction held 5 bases outside the gene matches. Germline CDR1 is KGHSH and CDR2 is LQKENI. The CDR3 DNA is TGTGCCAGCTCACCACCCGGGCGGGGGGAGAATGAGCAGTTCTTC. Its protein product is CASSPPGRGENEQFF.

Concerning this clone itself: The same CDR3 arises from other DNA sequences in this sample as well. The V gene is TRBV5-5, the J gene TRBJ1-1; tentative D call: TRBD1 (6 bases). The V gene lost 3 bases and the J gene lost 2 bases, with 11 bases spanning the gap. The germline CDR1 and CDR2 sequences are SGHKS and YYEKEE (reference sequence). This CDR3 is built from 14 residues. The CDR3 region is CASSSSRGNTEAFF. The CDR3 DNA follows: TGTGCCAGCAGCTCGTCCAGGGGAAACACTGAAGCTTTCTTT.

The chain combines TRBV11-3 with TRBJ2-5; D gene uncertain. Germline values: CDR1 SGHNT, CDR2 YENEEA. The CDR3 extends over 15 amino acids. The V gene lost 5 bases and the J gene lost 1 base, with 14 bases spanning the gap. For the CDR3, the DNA is TGTGCCAGCAGCGCACCCTGGCAGTCCCAAGAGACCCAGTACTTC. Translation: CASSAPWQSQETQYF.

The rearrangement uses TRBV12-5 and TRBJ2-2; perhaps TRBD1 as D (7 bases). The CDR3 spans 15 residues. Germline lookup yields CDR1 LGHNT and CDR2 FRNRAP. The ends were cut back, 1 base at V and 4 bases at J, with 10 bases in the middle. The CDR3 DNA sequence: TGTGCTAGTGGTTTGGGGCAGGGGGGCACCGGGGAGCTGTTTTTT. Its translation: CASGLGQGGTGELFF. Using reference TRBV12-5 and TRBJ2-2 for the parts outside the CDR3, the full variable domain is DARVTQTPRHKVTEMGQEVTMRCQPILGHNTVFWYRQTMMQGLELLAYFRNRAPLDDSGMPKDRFSAEMPDATLATLKIQPSEPRDSAVYFCASGLGQGGTGELFFGEGSRLTVL.

This chain links TRBV19 with TRBJ1-5, with TRBD1 as a possible D gene (6 bases). Germline CDR1 reads LNHDA; CDR2 reads SQIVND (reference sequence). There are 14 residues in the CDR3. DNA for the CDR3: TGTGCAGCCCGAGAACGGGGGGCAGGTCAGCCCCAGCATTTT. This sequence encodes CAARERGAGQPQHF.

This rearrangement joins TRBV5-5 to TRBJ2-2, with 11 bases aligning to TRBD1. There are 16 residues in the CDR3. Germline V gene lookup returns CDR1 SGHKS and CDR2 YYEKEE (reference sequence). Germline trimming cut 3 bases from V and 5 bases from J; bases unmatched to any gene: 6. The CDR3 sequence is CASSWTGGDWTGELFF. The DNA of the CDR3 is TGTGCCAGCAGCTGGACAGGGGGCGATTGGACCGGGGAGCTGTTTTTT. Together with reference TRBV5-5 and TRBJ2-2, the CDR3 gives the full variable domain: DAGVTQSPTHLIKTRGQQVTLRCSPISGHKSVSWYQQVLGQGPQFIFQYYEKEERGRGNFPDRFSARQFPNYSSELNVNALLLGDSALYLCASSWTGGDWTGELFFGEGSRLTVL.

The J gene is TRBJ2-1, the V gene TRBV25-1, with 7 bases fitting TRBD1. From germline, CDR1 is MGHDK and CDR2 SYGVNS. Trimming cost V 1 base and J 4 bases; bases outside gene matches: 4. The CDR3 has 15 residues. Here the CDR3 reads CASSESGTAYNEQFF. CDR3 nucleotide sequence: TGTGCCAGCAGTGAATCCGGGACAGCTTACAATGAGCAGTTCTTC.

The chain couples TRBV7-8 to TRBJ2-6; D is perhaps TRBD1 (5 bases). V was clipped by 5 bases and J by 4 bases, with 12 bases between them. The CDR3 is 15 residues long. CDR1 and CDR2 from the germline V gene are SGHVS and FQNEAQ. The CDR3 is CASSPDRAGANVLTF. CDR3 in DNA: TGTGCCAGCAGCCCCGACAGAGCCGGGGCCAACGTCCTGACTTTC.

This chain links TRBV27 with TRBJ1-2, with D perhaps TRBD1 (5 bases). Germline lookup yields CDR1 MNHEY and CDR2 SMNVEV (reference sequence). This CDR3 has 14 amino acids. Trimming removed 6 bases from V and 1 base from J, with 12 bases in between. The CDR3 sequence: CASRPREVNYGYTF. As DNA, the CDR3 is TGTGCCAGCAGACCCAGGGAAGTTAACTATGGCTACACCTTC.

The chain couples TRBV11-2 to TRBJ2-4, with 7 bases fitting TRBD2. Germline values: CDR1 SGHAT, CDR2 FQNNGV. V was clipped by 5 bases and J by 3 bases; unmatched bases: 16. The CDR3 spans 18 residues. The CDR3 nucleotides read TGTGCCAGCAGCGGAGCTTGGGGGGGGGAGCCTCGCAAAAACATTCAGTACTTC. Translated: CASSGAWGGEPRKNIQYF.

The rearrangement joins TRBV29-1 to TRBJ2-7; 7 positions agree with TRBD1. The V gene end was trimmed by 5 bases and the J gene end by 1 base; junction bases not matched to a gene: 5. The CDR3 runs 13 residues. CDR1 is SQVTM and CDR2 is ANQGSEA in the germline V gene. The CDR3 bases are TGCAGCGTTAAGGGGGCAATTTCCTACGAGCAGTACTTC. The encoded protein is CSVKGAISYEQYF.

The V gene is TRBV27, the J gene TRBJ2-1, with 13 bases aligning to TRBD2. V lost 2 bases and J lost 13; bases outside the gene matches: 14. Looked up from germline, CDR1 is MNHEY and CDR2 is SMNVEV (reference sequence). This CDR3 has 17 residues. Here the CDR3 reads CASSLRSITSGRAKQFF. In DNA form, the CDR3 reads TGTGCCAGCAGTTTAAGGAGTATAACTAGCGGGAGGGCAAAACAGTTCTTC.

The chain links TRBV5-4 to TRBJ2-3; D remains ambiguous. V lost 2 bases and J lost 3, with 4 bases in between. This CDR3 region has 12 residues. Per germline, CDR1 SGHNT and CDR2 YYREEE (reference sequence). The CDR3: CASSLQTDTQYF. The CDR3, as DNA: TGTGCCAGCAGCTTACAGACAGATACGCAGTATTTT.

V and J are TRBV18 and TRBJ2-3; TRBD2 aligns across 8 bases. CDR3 length: 17 amino acids. CDR1 KGHSH and CDR2 LQKENI come from the germline V gene. Trimming took 3 bases from V and 2 from J; bases not matched to a gene: 10. The CDR3 DNA sequence: TGTGCCAGCTCACCCCTCGGGGGGGGGCACCCCACAGATACGCAGTATTTT. The encoded protein is CASSPLGGGHPTDTQYF.

The chain has TRBV4-1 and TRBJ2-1; 9 bases fit TRBD2. Germline V gene sequence: CDR1 MGHRA, CDR2 YSYEKL. The trim removed 3 bases at V and 9 bases at J, leaving 15 bases unmatched. The length of the CDR3 is 17 residues. The CDR3 bases are TGCGCCAGCAGCCAGGAGGCCGGGGTAGCGGGAGTCGGTGAGCAGTTCTTC. Protein sequence: CASSQEAGVAGVGEQFF.

In this sample, this clone turned up a few times. CDR3 sequence reads: CASSLEGEDFQPQHF. The CDR3 DNA sequence: TGCGCCAGCAGCTTGGAAGGAGAGGATTTTCAGCCCCAGCATTTT. This chain joins TRBV5-1 and TRBJ1-5, with D uncertain. Germline V gene data show CDR1 as SGHRS and CDR2 as YFSETQ. CDR3 length: 15 amino acids. Trimming left V 0 bases short and J 6 bases short, with 13 bases between.